Presented here are 8 T cell receptor beta chains from one specimen sequenced in a study of blood T cell repertoires in COVID-19. Profiling relied on immunoSEQ multiplex PCR, and the TCRdb table lists in-frame clones only, not all of them. The profile shows 87,000 or so clones, around 87% of them singletons. The source material was peripheral blood. Receptors originate from a human donor with acute or convalescent COVID-19. The donor label of this sample is uncertain.

V usage is TRBV3-1 (or the pseudogene TRBV3-2) and J usage is TRBJ1-1, with no clear D. CDR1 LGHDT and CDR2 YNNKEL come from the germline V gene (reference sequence). This CDR3 is built from 15 residues. V was cut by 1 base and J by 1 base, with 10 bases left in between. The CDR3 coding sequence is TGTGCCAGCAGCCAAGGGGCCACCCGGAACACTGAAGCTTTCTTT. Its translation is CASSQGATRNTEAFF.

A few counts support this clone. The chain joins TRBV5-1 to TRBJ2-7; D unclear. The V and J ends lost 3 bases and 2 bases respectively, with 18 bases between them. The CDR3 has 16 residues. The germline CDR1 and CDR2 sequences are SGHRS and YFSETQ. In DNA form, the CDR3 reads TGCGCCAGCAGCTGGTCAGGCCGGCCAGAAGCCTACGAGCAGTACTTC. Translated: CASSWSGRPEAYEQYF. The whole variable domain, remainder taken from reference TRBV5-1 and TRBJ2-7, is KAGVTQTPRYLIKTRGQQVTLSCSPISGHRSVSWYQQTPGQGLQFLFEYFSETQRNKGNFPGRFSGRQFSNSRSEMNVSTLELGDSALYLCASSWSGRPEAYEQYFGPGTRLTVT.

This chain uses TRBV11-1 with TRBJ2-1; 7 positions match TRBD1. The length of the CDR3 is 15 residues. CDR1 is SGHAT, CDR2 FQDESV, per germline (reference sequence). Trimming took 5 bases from V and 4 from J; bases not matched to a gene: 8. CDR3 in amino acids: CASSPETGSYNEQFF. The CDR3 DNA sequence: TGTGCCAGCAGCCCCGAGACAGGGTCTTACAATGAGCAGTTCTTC.

V gene TRBV15 combines with J gene TRBJ1-4; D gene unclear. V lost 0 bases to trimming and J lost 6 bases, with 11 bases between them. CDR1 is LNHNV and CDR2 is YYDKDF in the germline V gene (reference sequence). The CDR3 spans 15 residues. The CDR3 nucleotides are TGTGCCACCAGCAGAGATCTGCAGGTTCATGAAAAACTGTTTTTT. This sequence encodes CATSRDLQVHEKLFF.

The V and J genes are TRBV7-3 and TRBJ1-4, with a tentative D call TRBD1 (6 bases). Trimming removed 0 bases from V and 4 bases from J, with 9 bases in between. The CDR3 length is 15 residues. From germline, CDR1 is SGHTA and CDR2 FQGTGA. The CDR3 nucleotides are TGTGCCAGCAGCTTAACGGGGGCCTTTAATGAAAAACTGTTTTTT. The encoded protein is CASSLTGAFNEKLFF.

The CDR3: CASSLGSPGVGTQYF. The CDR3 nucleotides are TGTGCCAGCAGCTTAGGGTCTCCAGGGGTTGGGACCCAGTACTTC. The chain has TRBV7-7 and TRBJ2-5; tentative D call: TRBD1 (6 bases). Germline loops: CDR1 SSHAT, CDR2 FNYEAQ (reference sequence). CDR3 size: 15 residues. V was pared by 1 base and J by 7 bases, with 16 bases between.

This clone came up a few times. This chain links TRBV30 with TRBJ1-5, with D unclear. The CDR3 length is 14 residues. Germline CDR1 reads GTSNPN; CDR2 reads SVGIG (reference sequence). Trimming shortened V by 4 bases and J by 7 bases, and 17 bases separated the two germline ends. The CDR3 sequence is CAWTPGRAEQPQHF. The CDR3 nucleotides are TGTGCCTGGACTCCCGGGAGGGCTGAGCAGCCCCAGCATTTT.

The J gene is TRBJ1-6, the V gene TRBV6-2 or TRBV6-3, with TRBD1 as a possible D gene (5 bases). The germline CDR1 and CDR2 sequences are MNHEY and SVGEGT. The CDR3 has 13 amino acids. With 2 bases removed from V and 10 bases from J, the gap between germline ends came to 9 bases. CDR3 in DNA: TGTGCCAGCAGTTACGCAGGGTACTCACCCCTCCACTTT. It specifies CASSYAGYSPLHF.